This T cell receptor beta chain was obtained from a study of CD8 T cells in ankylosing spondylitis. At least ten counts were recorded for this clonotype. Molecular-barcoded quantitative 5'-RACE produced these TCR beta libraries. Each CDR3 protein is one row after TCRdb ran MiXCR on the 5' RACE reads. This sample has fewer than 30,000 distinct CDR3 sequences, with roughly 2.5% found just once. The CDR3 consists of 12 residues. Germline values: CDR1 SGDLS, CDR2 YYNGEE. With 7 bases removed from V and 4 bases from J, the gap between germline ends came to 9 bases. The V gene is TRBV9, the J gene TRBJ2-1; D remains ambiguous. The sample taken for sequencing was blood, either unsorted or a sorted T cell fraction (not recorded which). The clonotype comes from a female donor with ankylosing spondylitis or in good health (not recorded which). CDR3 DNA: TGTGCCAGCGCAGGCCGGTACAATGAGCAGTTCTTC. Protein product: CASAGRYNEQFF.